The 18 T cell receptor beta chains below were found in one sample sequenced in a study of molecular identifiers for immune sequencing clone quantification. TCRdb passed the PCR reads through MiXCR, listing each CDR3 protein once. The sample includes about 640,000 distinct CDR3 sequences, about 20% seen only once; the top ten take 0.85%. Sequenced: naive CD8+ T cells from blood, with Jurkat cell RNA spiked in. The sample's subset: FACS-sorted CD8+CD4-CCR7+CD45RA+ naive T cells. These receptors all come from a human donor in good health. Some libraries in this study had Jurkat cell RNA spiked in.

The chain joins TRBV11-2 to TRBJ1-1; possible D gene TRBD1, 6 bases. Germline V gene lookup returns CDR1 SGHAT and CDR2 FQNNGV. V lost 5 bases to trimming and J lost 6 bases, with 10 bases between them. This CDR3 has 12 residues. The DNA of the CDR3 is TGTGCCAGCAGCCCGTGGACAGCTGAAGCTTTCTTT. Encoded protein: CASSPWTAEAFF.

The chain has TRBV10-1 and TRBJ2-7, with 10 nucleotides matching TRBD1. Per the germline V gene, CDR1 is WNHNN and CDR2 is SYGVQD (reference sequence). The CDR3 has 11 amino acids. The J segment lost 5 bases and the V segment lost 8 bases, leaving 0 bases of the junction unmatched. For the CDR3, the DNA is TGCGCCAGCGGACAGGGGGACGAGCAGTACTTC. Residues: CASGQGDEQYF.

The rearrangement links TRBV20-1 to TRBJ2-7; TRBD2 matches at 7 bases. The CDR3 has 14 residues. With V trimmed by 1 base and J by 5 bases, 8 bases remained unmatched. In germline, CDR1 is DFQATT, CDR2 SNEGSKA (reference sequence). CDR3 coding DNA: TGCAGTGCTAGAGTAGGTGGGAGGGTTAACGAGCAGTACTTC. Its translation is CSARVGGRVNEQYF.

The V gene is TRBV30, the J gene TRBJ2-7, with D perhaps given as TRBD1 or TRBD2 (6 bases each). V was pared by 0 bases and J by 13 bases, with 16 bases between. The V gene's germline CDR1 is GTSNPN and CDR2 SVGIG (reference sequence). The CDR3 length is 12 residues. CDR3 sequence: CAWSVTGATFYF. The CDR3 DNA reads TGTGCCTGGAGTGTTACGGGGGCCACCTTTTACTTC. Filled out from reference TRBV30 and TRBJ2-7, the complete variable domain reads SQTIHQWPATLVQPVGSPLSLECTVEGTSNPNLYWYRQAAGRGLQLLFYSVGIGQISSEVPQNLSASRPQDRQFILSSKKLLLSDSGFYLCAWSVTGATFYFGPGTRLTVT.

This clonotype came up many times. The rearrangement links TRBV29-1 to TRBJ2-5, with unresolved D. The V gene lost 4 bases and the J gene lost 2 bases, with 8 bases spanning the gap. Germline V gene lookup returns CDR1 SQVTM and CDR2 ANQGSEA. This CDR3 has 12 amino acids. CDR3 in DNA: TGCAGCGTTGCCGATTCGCAAGAGACCCAGTACTTC. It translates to CSVADSQETQYF. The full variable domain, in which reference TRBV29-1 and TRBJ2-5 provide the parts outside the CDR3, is SAVISQKPSRDICQRGTSLTIQCQVDSQVTMMFWYRQQPGQSLTLIATANQGSEATYESGFVIDKFPISRPNLTFSTLTVSNMSPEDSSIYLCSVADSQETQYFGPGTRLLVL.

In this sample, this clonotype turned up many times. The CDR3 loop reads CASSPDRLIYNEQFF. The CDR3 DNA follows: TGTGCCAGCAGTCCGGACCGTCTGATTTACAATGAGCAGTTCTTC. The chain combines TRBV27 with TRBJ2-1; D gene unclear. This CDR3 comprises 15 residues. Trimming took off 5 bases at V and 4 bases at J, with 15 bases between the two ends. The germline CDR1 and CDR2 sequences are MNHEY and SMNVEV (reference sequence).

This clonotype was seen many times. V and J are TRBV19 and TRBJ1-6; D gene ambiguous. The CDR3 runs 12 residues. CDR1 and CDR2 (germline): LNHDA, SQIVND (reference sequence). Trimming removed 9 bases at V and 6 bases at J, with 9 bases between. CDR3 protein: CASRSGNSPLHF. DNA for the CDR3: TGTGCCAGCAGATCGGGTAATTCACCCCTCCACTTT.

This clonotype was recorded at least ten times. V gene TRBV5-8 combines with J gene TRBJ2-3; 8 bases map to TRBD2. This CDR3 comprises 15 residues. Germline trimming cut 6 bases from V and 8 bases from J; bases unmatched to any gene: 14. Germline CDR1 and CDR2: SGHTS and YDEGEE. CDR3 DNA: TGTGCCAGCACCCCGTCGGCCGGACTAGCCGGTACGCAGTATTTT. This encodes CASTPSAGLAGTQYF.

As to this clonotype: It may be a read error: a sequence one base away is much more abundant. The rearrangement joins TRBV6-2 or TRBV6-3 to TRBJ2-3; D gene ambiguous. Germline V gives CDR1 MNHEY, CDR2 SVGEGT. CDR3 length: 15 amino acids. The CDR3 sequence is CASSYVAVSTDTQCF. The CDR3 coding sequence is TGTGCCAGCAGTTACGTTGCGGTTAGCACAGATACGCAGTGTTTT.

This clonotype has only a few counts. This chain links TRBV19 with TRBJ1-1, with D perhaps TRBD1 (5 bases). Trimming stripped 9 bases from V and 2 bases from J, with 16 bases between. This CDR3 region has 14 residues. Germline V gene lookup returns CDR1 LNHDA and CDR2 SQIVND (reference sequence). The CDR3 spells CASWFGTDNTEAFF. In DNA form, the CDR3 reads TGTGCCAGCTGGTTTGGGACCGATAACACTGAAGCTTTCTTT. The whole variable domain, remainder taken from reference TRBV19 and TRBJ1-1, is DGGITQSPKYLFRKEGQNVTLSCEQNLNHDAMYWYRQDPGQGLRLIYYSQIVNDFQKGDIAEGYSVSREKKESFPLTVTSAQKNPTAFYLCASWFGTDNTEAFFGQGTRLTVV.

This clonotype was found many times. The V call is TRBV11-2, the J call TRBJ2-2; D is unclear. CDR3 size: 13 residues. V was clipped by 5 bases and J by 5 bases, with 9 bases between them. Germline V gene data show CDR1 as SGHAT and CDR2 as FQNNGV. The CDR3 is CASSHGPTGELFF. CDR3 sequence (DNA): TGTGCCAGCAGCCACGGACCGACCGGGGAGCTGTTTTTT.

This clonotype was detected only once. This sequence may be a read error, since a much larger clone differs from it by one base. CDR3 nucleotide sequence: TGTGCCAGCAGCCGGACAGGCGCCGGGACCCAGTGCTTC. Translation gives CASSRTGAGTQCF. The V and J genes are TRBV12-3 or TRBV12-4 and TRBJ2-5; TRBD1 aligns across 7 bases. This CDR3 comprises 13 residues.

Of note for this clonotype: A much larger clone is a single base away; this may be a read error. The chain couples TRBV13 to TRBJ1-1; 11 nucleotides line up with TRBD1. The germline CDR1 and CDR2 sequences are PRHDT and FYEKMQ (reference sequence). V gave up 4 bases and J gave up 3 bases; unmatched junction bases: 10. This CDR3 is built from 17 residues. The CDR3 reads CASSSTGTGGLDTEAFF. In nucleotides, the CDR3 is TGTGCCAGCAGCTCTACCGGGACAGGGGGGTTGGACACTGAAGCTTTCTTT.

CDR3 bases: TGTGCCAGCAGCTCCTTCAACGAGCAGTACTTC. It yields the protein CASSSFNEQYF. The chain uses TRBV11-2 and TRBJ2-7, with no clear D. This CDR3 region has 11 residues. Trimming took off 4 bases at V and 5 bases at J, with 6 bases between the two ends. Germline loops: CDR1 SGHAT, CDR2 FQNNGV.

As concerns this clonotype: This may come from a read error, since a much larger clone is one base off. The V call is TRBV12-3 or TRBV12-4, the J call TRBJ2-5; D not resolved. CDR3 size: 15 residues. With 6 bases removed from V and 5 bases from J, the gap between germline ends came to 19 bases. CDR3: CASRLDGRSGETQYF. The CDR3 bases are TGTGCCAGCAGACTTGACGGAAGATCGGGCGAGACCCAGTACTTC.

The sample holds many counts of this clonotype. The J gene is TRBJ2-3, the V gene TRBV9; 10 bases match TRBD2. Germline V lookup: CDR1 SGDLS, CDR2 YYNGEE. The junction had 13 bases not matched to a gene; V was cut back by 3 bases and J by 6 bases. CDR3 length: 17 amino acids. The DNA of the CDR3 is TGTGCCAGCAGCGGCCCCTTAGGGACTAGCGTCTGGGATACGCAGTATTTT. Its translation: CASSGPLGTSVWDTQYF.

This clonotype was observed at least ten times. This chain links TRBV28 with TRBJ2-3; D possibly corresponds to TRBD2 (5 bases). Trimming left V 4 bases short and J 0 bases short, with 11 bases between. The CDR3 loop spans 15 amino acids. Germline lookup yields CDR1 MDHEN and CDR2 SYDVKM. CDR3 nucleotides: TGTGCCAGCAGTTCGGAAGCGGAAAGCACAGATACGCAGTATTTT. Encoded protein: CASSSEAESTDTQYF.

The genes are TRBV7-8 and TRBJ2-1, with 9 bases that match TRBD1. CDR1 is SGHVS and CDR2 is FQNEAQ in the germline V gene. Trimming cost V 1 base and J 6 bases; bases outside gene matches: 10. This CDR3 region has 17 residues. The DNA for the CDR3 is TGTGCCAGCAGCTTAGGTCCAGGACAGGGGTCTCGCAATGAGCAGTTCTTC. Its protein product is CASSLGPGQGSRNEQFF.